This entry concerns a single TCR beta chain. Its target is unknown. These data come from a study of response to subunit inactivated influenza vaccine. Study-wide results and caveats: The authors proposed limited new T cell recruitment per seasonal influenza vaccination.

The CDR3 runs 14 residues. Germline-derived CDR1 and CDR2 are SGHVS and FNYEAQ. The V and J ends lost 2 bases and 1 base respectively, with 9 bases between them. TCRdb passed the RT-PCR reads through MiXCR, listing each CDR3 protein once. This sample yields over 750,000 distinct CDR3 sequences, of which over 20% are seen a single time; 9.5% to 13% belongs to the top ten. This chain connects TRBV7-6 to TRBJ2-7; D is unclear. Sequenced here: PBMCs from blood, sampled more than 4 days after vaccination. The clonotype was recovered from a man aged 50-60 years who received an inactivated influenza vaccine. DNA of the CDR3: TGTGCCAGCAGCTTATCACCGGATTCCTACGAGCAGTACTTC. This encodes CASSLSPDSYEQYF. Drawing the rest from reference TRBV7-6 and TRBJ2-7, the complete variable domain is GAGVSQSPRYKVTKRGQDVALRCDPISGHVSLYWYRQALGQGPEFLTYFNYEAQQDKSGLPNDRFSAERPEGSISTLTIQRTEQRDSAMYRCASSLSPDSYEQYFGPGTRLTVT.